A single sample gave rise to the 30 T cell receptor beta chains below, sequenced in a study of blood T cell repertoires in COVID-19. Repertoires were generated with immunoSEQ multiplex PCR, while TCRdb's copy carries only in-frame clones and drops some. The sample consists of more than 95,000 clones, around 90% of them appearing once. Specimen: peripheral blood. These receptors came from a woman aged 80 or older in a cohort sampled during active COVID-19.

This sequence joins TRBV20-1 and TRBJ2-7; possible D gene TRBD2, 5 bases. The length of the CDR3 is 14 residues. The ends were cut back, 3 bases at V and 1 base at J, with 13 bases in the middle. CDR1 DFQATT and CDR2 SNEGSKA come from the germline V gene (reference sequence). Here the CDR3 DNA reads TGCAGTGCTAGTGACCAGCTAGCATCCTACGAGCAGTACTTC. Translation gives CSASDQLASYEQYF.

This clone appeared a single time. The V call is TRBV28, the J call TRBJ1-2, with TRBD1 identical over 10 bases. This CDR3 contains 14 residues. Germline trimming cut 4 bases from V and 4 bases from J; bases unmatched to any gene: 3. From germline, CDR1 is MDHEN and CDR2 SYDVKM. In DNA, the CDR3 is TGTGCCAGCAGTTGGACAGGGGGGATCTATGGCTACACCTTC. It encodes CASSWTGGIYGYTF.

The V call is TRBV3-1 (or the pseudogene TRBV3-2), the J call TRBJ2-7; 8 nucleotides match TRBD1. The germline V gene encodes CDR1 LGHDT and CDR2 YNNKEL (reference sequence). Trimming cost V 8 bases and J 3 bases; bases outside gene matches: 3. The CDR3 extends over 12 amino acids. The CDR3 is CASGQGRYEQYF. For the CDR3, the DNA is TGTGCCAGCGGACAGGGTCGCTACGAGCAGTACTTC.

The chain is built from TRBV11-3 and TRBJ2-2; possible D gene TRBD2, 6 bases. V was shortened by 5 bases and J by 5 bases, with 6 bases between the two germline ends. CDR1 SGHNT and CDR2 YENEEA come from the germline V gene. CDR3 length equals 12 residues. This CDR3 reads CASSRGTGELFF. In DNA form, the CDR3 reads TGTGCCAGCAGCCGGGGGACCGGGGAGCTGTTTTTT.

This chain joins TRBV5-4 and TRBJ2-3, with 10 bases fitting TRBD2. Germline V gene sequence: CDR1 SGHNT, CDR2 YYREEE (reference sequence). The CDR3 has 16 residues. Trimming removed 4 bases from V and 4 bases from J; junction bases left unmatched: 9. This CDR3 reads CASSRASGRYADTQYF. The CDR3 DNA reads TGTGCCAGCAGCAGGGCTAGCGGGAGATACGCAGATACGCAGTATTTT.

CDR3 in DNA: TGTGCCAGTAGCGAAACTAGCGGGAGTAGGGATACGCAGTATTTT. This encodes CASSETSGSRDTQYF. The chain joins TRBV19 to TRBJ2-3; 11 bases fit TRBD2. V gave up 6 bases and J gave up 6 bases; unmatched junction bases: 8. The germline V gene encodes CDR1 LNHDA and CDR2 SQIVND (reference sequence). CDR3 length: 15 residues.

The chain couples TRBV11-2 to TRBJ2-5; 7 bases match TRBD2. From germline, CDR1 is SGHAT and CDR2 FQNNGV. J lost 3 bases, V lost 0 bases, and 19 bases had no gene match. The CDR3 is made up of 20 amino acids. This chain's CDR3 is CASSLDEPRTRVRRKETQYF. CDR3 bases: TGTGCCAGCAGCTTAGATGAACCCCGGACTAGGGTTAGAAGGAAAGAGACCCAGTACTTC.

This clone was recorded only once. The chain employs TRBV3-1 (or the pseudogene TRBV3-2) and TRBJ2-1, with 8 bases that match TRBD2. CDR1 and CDR2 from the germline V gene are LGHDT and YNNKEL (reference sequence). This CDR3 spans 19 amino acids. J gave up 6 bases and V 0 bases, and 16 bases lay outside the gene matches. The CDR3 DNA is TGTGCCAGCAGCCAAGAACCTCCCCTCGGACTAGCCGGGCGCAATGAGCAGTTCTTC. As protein: CASSQEPPLGLAGRNEQFF.

This clone was seen just once. V and J are TRBV15 and TRBJ2-5; 7 positions match TRBD1. With V trimmed by 3 bases and J by 3 bases, 4 bases remained unmatched. CDR3 length equals 14 residues. The germline CDR1 and CDR2 sequences are LNHNV and YYDKDF (reference sequence). The CDR3 DNA is TGTGCCACCAGCAGGGGACAGATAGAAGAGACCCAGTACTTC. Translating gives CATSRGQIEETQYF.

The chain uses TRBV7-9 and TRBJ2-2, with D possibly TRBD1 on 6 matching bases. Germline CDR1 and CDR2: SEHNR and FQNEAQ (reference sequence). V was shortened by 5 bases and J by 7 bases, with 14 bases between the two germline ends. CDR3 length: 14 amino acids. The DNA for the CDR3 is TGTGCCAGCAGCCCCCAGGAAGGGGGCGGGGAGCTGTTTTTT. Translating gives CASSPQEGGGELFF.

The genes are TRBV19 and TRBJ2-5, with D possibly TRBD2 on 6 matching bases. Germline assignment: CDR1 LNHDA and CDR2 SQIVND (reference sequence). Trimming removed 0 bases from V and 5 bases from J, with 13 bases in between. The CDR3 is 15 amino acids. The CDR3 DNA sequence: TGTGCCAGTAGTATAGATGGACCCGCGGGGGAGACCCAGTACTTC. It specifies CASSIDGPAGETQYF.

The rearrangement links TRBV7-2 to TRBJ2-5; 14 nucleotides agree with TRBD2. The CDR3 runs 18 residues. CDR1 and CDR2 from the germline V gene are SGHTA and FQGNSA. V trimming: 5 bases; J trimming: 2 bases; junction bases outside the gene matches: 10. CDR3 in amino acids: CASSTPGTSGSWQETQYF. CDR3 coding DNA: TGTGCCAGCAGCACGCCGGGGACTAGCGGGAGTTGGCAAGAGACCCAGTACTTC. The whole variable domain, remainder taken from reference TRBV7-2 and TRBJ2-5, is GAGVSQSPSNKVTEKGKDVELRCDPISGHTALYWYRQSLGQGLEFLIYFQGNSAPDKSGLPSDRFSAERTGGSVSTLTIQRTQQEDSAVYLCASSTPGTSGSWQETQYFGPGTRLLVL.

This clone has only a few counts. The V gene is TRBV28, the J gene TRBJ1-1; D is unclear. Trimming stripped 8 bases from V and 10 bases from J, with 20 bases between. CDR3 length equals 13 residues. Looked up from germline, CDR1 is MDHEN and CDR2 is SYDVKM. For the CDR3, the DNA is TGTGCCAGCCTCTCCAGAGGATACGGCGGAGCTTTCTTT. Protein product: CASLSRGYGGAFF.

V gene TRBV5-1 combines with J gene TRBJ2-3; a weak D match, TRBD2 (6 bases). Deletions cut 7 bases from V and 0 bases from J, with 15 bases between. The CDR3 length is 15 residues. The germline CDR1 and CDR2 sequences are SGHRS and YFSETQ. CDR3 sequence (DNA): TGCGCCAGCCGTATAGCGGAATCTAGCACAGATACGCAGTATTTT. It specifies CASRIAESSTDTQYF.

In DNA, the CDR3 is TGTGCTAGTGGTTTGACCCCCAGGTATAGTCACGAGCAGTACTTC. It encodes CASGLTPRYSHEQYF. The V gene is TRBV12-5, the J gene TRBJ2-7; D gene unclear. Germline values: CDR1 LGHNT, CDR2 FRNRAP. V lost 2 bases, J lost 5 bases, and 16 bases lay in between. The CDR3 sequence is 15 residues long.

A remark on this clone: Additional DNA sequences in this sample encode the identical CDR3. V and J are TRBV9 and TRBJ2-1, with D unclear. The CDR3 is made up of 14 amino acids. The V gene's germline CDR1 is SGDLS and CDR2 YYNGEE. Trimming shortened V by 2 bases and J by 0 bases, and 6 bases separated the two germline ends. The CDR3 sequence is CASSVTGSYNEQFF. CDR3 bases: TGTGCCAGCAGCGTCACCGGCTCCTACAATGAGCAGTTCTTC.

J is TRBJ2-1 and V is TRBV6-1, with D uncertain. Trimming took 6 bases from V and 6 from J, leaving 12 bases between them. The CDR3 totals 13 residues. Germline V gene lookup returns CDR1 MNHNS and CDR2 SASEGT. The CDR3 nucleotides are TGTGCCAGCAGCCCCGGTCTCGGCAATGAGCAGTTCTTC. This translates into CASSPGLGNEQFF.

This chain uses TRBV6-6 with TRBJ1-4; D unclear. Trimming stripped 2 bases from V and 0 bases from J, with 7 bases between. The germline V gene encodes CDR1 MNHNY and CDR2 SVGAGI (reference sequence). The CDR3 spans 15 residues. The DNA of the CDR3 is TGTGCCAGCAGTTACGGCGGCTCAACTAATGAAAAACTGTTTTTT. Residues: CASSYGGSTNEKLFF.

This clone has only one observation. This chain joins TRBV5-1 and TRBJ2-3; 7 bases line up with TRBD2. The length of the CDR3 is 14 residues. V gave up 4 bases and J gave up 1 base; unmatched junction bases: 3. The germline gives CDR1 SGHRS, CDR2 YFSETQ. CDR3 loop: CASSPGLGTDTQYF. The CDR3 nucleotides read TGCGCCAGCAGCCCCGGACTAGGCACAGATACGCAGTATTTT.

The genes are TRBV30 and TRBJ1-5, with D unclear. The V end lost 0 bases, the J end lost 7 bases, and 10 bases lay between the germline ends. Germline assignment: CDR1 GTSNPN and CDR2 SVGIG (reference sequence). CDR3 size: 13 residues. The DNA of the CDR3 is TGTGCCTGGAGTGTACTGTCGGAGCAGCCCCAGCATTTT. It yields the protein CAWSVLSEQPQHF. Variable domain in full (rest from reference TRBV30 and TRBJ1-5): SQTIHQWPATLVQPVGSPLSLECTVEGTSNPNLYWYRQAAGRGLQLLFYSVGIGQISSEVPQNLSASRPQDRQFILSSKKLLLSDSGFYLCAWSVLSEQPQHFGDGTRLSIL.

The chain joins TRBV2 to TRBJ2-3, with TRBD2 identical over 8 bases. V was pared by 6 bases and J by 7 bases, with 6 bases of the junction left unmatched. Germline values: CDR1 SNHLY, CDR2 FYNNEI. This CDR3 has 13 residues. The CDR3 protein is CASRPGGPNTQYF. Written as DNA, the CDR3 is TGTGCCAGCAGGCCGGGAGGGCCAAATACGCAGTATTTT.

The rearrangement uses TRBV18 and TRBJ1-1, with 11 bases that match TRBD1. The CDR3 is 16 amino acids. Germline V gene data show CDR1 as KGHSH and CDR2 as LQKENI. With 3 bases clipped from V and 4 bases from J, the junction kept 7 bases outside the gene matches. As DNA, the CDR3 is TGTGCCAGCTCACCTAGGACAGGGGGCGCATCCACTGAAGCTTTCTTT. Its protein is CASSPRTGGASTEAFF.

This clone has more than one count but fewer than ten. The CDR3 nucleotides read TGCAGTGCAAGTCCCGCAGATAGCAATCAGCCCCAGCATTTT. Translated: CSASPADSNQPQHF. V and J are TRBV20-1 and TRBJ1-5; the D is unclear. V was pared by 6 bases and J by 0 bases, with 12 bases between. CDR3 length: 14 residues. The V gene's germline CDR1 is DFQATT and CDR2 SNEGSKA (reference sequence).

This rearrangement joins TRBV4-2 to TRBJ2-7; 7 nucleotides agree with TRBD2. V gave up 5 bases and J gave up 1 base; unmatched junction bases: 14. The CDR3 is 17 residues long. Germline values: CDR1 LGHNA, CDR2 YNFKEQ. DNA of the CDR3: TGTGCCAGCAGCGGTCGGGGGATAGCGGGTGTTTCCTACGAGCAGTACTTC. Translated: CASSGRGIAGVSYEQYF.

V and J are TRBV11-3 and TRBJ2-3, with D maybe TRBD2 (5 bases). V lost 11 bases and J 4 bases, leaving 16 bases between the germline ends. The CDR3 is made up of 13 amino acids. CDR1 is SGHNT and CDR2 is YENEEA in the germline V gene. This chain's CDR3 is CACSRAGSDTQYF. CDR3 nucleotide sequence: TGTGCCTGCTCGCGGGCGGGTTCAGATACGCAGTATTTT.

The chain recombines TRBV5-6 with TRBJ2-7; D is uncertain. This CDR3 region has 11 residues. Germline V CDR1 and CDR2: SGHDT, YYEEEE. V shed 0 bases and J shed 6 bases, with 4 bases lying between them. Written as DNA, the CDR3 is TGTGCCAGCAGCTTGGTTAGCGAGCAGTACTTC. It translates to CASSLVSEQYF.

Concerning this clone: This specimen includes other DNA sequences encoding the same CDR3. The J gene is TRBJ2-1, the V gene TRBV20-1; a possible D gene is TRBD2 (6 bases). The CDR3 is 13 amino acids. Per germline, CDR1 DFQATT and CDR2 SNEGSKA (reference sequence). The germline V and J ends were trimmed by 6 bases and 4 bases, with 13 bases remaining between them. CDR3 DNA sequence: TGCAGTGCCAGTAGGGGAGGTTACAATGAGCAGTTCTTC. Translated: CSASRGGYNEQFF.

The J gene is TRBJ1-2, the V gene TRBV6-6; 8 nucleotides align to TRBD1. The V and J ends lost 4 bases and 7 bases, in that order; junction bases with no gene match: 8. Germline V gene lookup returns CDR1 MNHNY and CDR2 SVGAGI (reference sequence). There are 14 residues in the CDR3. CDR3 in DNA: TGTGCCAGCAGTTCAGGACAGGGTGTCGGTGGCTACACCTTC. Translation gives CASSSGQGVGGYTF.

V gene TRBV30 combines with J gene TRBJ2-7, with a weak D call TRBD1 (5 bases). Germline V gene sequence: CDR1 GTSNPN, CDR2 SVGIG (reference sequence). V lost 3 bases and J lost 0, with 21 bases in between. The CDR3 sequence is 17 residues long. CDR3 nucleotide sequence: TGTGCCTGGAGCTACAACCAGGGTCCACGAATCTCCTACGAGCAGTACTTC. It translates to CAWSYNQGPRISYEQYF. Combining the CDR3 with reference TRBV30 and TRBJ2-7 gives the whole variable domain SQTIHQWPATLVQPVGSPLSLECTVEGTSNPNLYWYRQAAGRGLQLLFYSVGIGQISSEVPQNLSASRPQDRQFILSSKKLLLSDSGFYLCAWSYNQGPRISYEQYFGPGTRLTVT.

As for this clone: The identical CDR3 is also encoded by other nucleotide sequences in the sample. The chain links TRBV7-3 to TRBJ2-1; TRBD1 matches 10 bases. The trim removed 5 bases at V and 4 bases at J, leaving 5 bases unmatched. CDR3 size: 15 residues. The V gene's germline CDR1 is SGHTA and CDR2 FQGTGA. CDR3 nucleotide sequence: TGTGCCAGCAGCCCGGACAGGGGGGGGTACAATGAGCAGTTCTTC. The encoded protein is CASSPDRGGYNEQFF. Looking up the rest from reference TRBV7-3 and TRBJ2-1 gives the full variable domain: GAGVSQTPSNKVTEKGKYVELRCDPISGHTALYWYRQSLGQGPEFLIYFQGTGAADDSGLPNDRFFAVRPEGSVSTLKIQRTERGDSAVYLCASSPDRGGYNEQFFGPGTRLTVL.